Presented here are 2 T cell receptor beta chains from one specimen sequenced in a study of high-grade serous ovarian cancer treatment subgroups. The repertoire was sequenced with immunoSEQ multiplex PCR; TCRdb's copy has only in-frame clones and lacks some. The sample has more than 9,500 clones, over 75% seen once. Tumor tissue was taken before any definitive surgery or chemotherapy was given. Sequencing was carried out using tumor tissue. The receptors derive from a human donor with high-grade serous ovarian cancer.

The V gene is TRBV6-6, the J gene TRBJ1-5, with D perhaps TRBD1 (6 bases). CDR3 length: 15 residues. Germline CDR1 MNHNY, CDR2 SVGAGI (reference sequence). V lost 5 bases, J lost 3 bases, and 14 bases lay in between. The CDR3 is CASSRGGGFNQPQHF. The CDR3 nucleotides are TGTGCCAGCAGTCGTGGGGGGGGCTTCAATCAGCCCCAGCATTTT.

In DNA, the CDR3 is TGTGCCAGCAGCCTAAGGGGAAATAAGGGCTACACCTTC. Translation: CASSLRGNKGYTF. V and J are TRBV6-6 and TRBJ1-2; D may be TRBD1 (5 bases). V was trimmed by 6 bases and J by 8 bases, leaving 16 bases between them. The CDR3 covers 13 residues. From germline, CDR1 is MNHNY and CDR2 SVGAGI (reference sequence).